This T cell receptor beta chain stems from a study of blood T cells in healthy people across ages. For the second PCR, which ran for roughly 6 to 11 cycles, a sample-barcoded 5' primer and a J-beta primer mix were used. TCRdb redid the calling of the 5' RACE reads with MiXCR, one entry per CDR3 protein. Found here are 800,000 to 950,000 distinct CDR3 sequences, 29% of them singletons; the top ten hold about 9.4%. V gave up 5 bases and J gave up 4 bases, with 15 bases separating them. The CDR3 consists of 14 residues. CDR1 and CDR2 from the germline V gene are MNHEY and SMNVEV (reference sequence). This clonotype was counted at least ten times. This sample also appeared in a second study, on T cells of mothers and their children.

The receptor comes from a woman in her 40s in good health. This sequence joins TRBV27 and TRBJ2-7; no definite D call. The specimen was blood. The CDR3 region is CASSLTYSGYEQYF. The CDR3 DNA sequence: TGTGCCAGCAGTCTTACCTACTCCGGGTACGAGCAGTACTTC.